The 9 T cell receptor beta chains reported below all come from one sample, sequenced in a study of T cell responses to AZD1222 COVID-19 vaccine. Profiling relied on immunoSEQ multiplex PCR, and the TCRdb table lists in-frame clones only, not all of them. The sample consists of about 120,000 clones, over 75% of them appearing once. The specimen comprised peripheral blood, sampled on day 0 of AZD1222 vaccination. These receptors came from an adult in good health.

V is TRBV12-5 and J is TRBJ2-1; TRBD2 matches 10 bases. Germline assignment: CDR1 LGHNT and CDR2 FRNRAP. V was clipped by 5 bases and J by 7 bases; unmatched bases: 5. The CDR3 length is 14 residues. This CDR3 reads CASGPAGGINEQFF. For the CDR3, the DNA is TGTGCTAGTGGTCCAGCGGGGGGGATTAATGAGCAGTTCTTC.

The table lists this clone with a count of one. V usage is TRBV19 and J usage is TRBJ1-1; D is unclear. The CDR3 loop spans 9 amino acids. The V gene's germline CDR1 is LNHDA and CDR2 SQIVND (reference sequence). Trimming stripped 9 bases from V and 4 bases from J, with 3 bases between. The CDR3 DNA sequence: TGTGCCAGATTCACTGAAGCTTTCTTT. This translates into CARFTEAFF. The full variable domain, completed using reference TRBV19 and TRBJ1-1, is DGGITQSPKYLFRKEGQNVTLSCEQNLNHDAMYWYRQDPGQGLRLIYYSQIVNDFQKGDIAEGYSVSREKKESFPLTVTSAQKNPTAFYLCARFTEAFFGQGTRLTVV.

The chain joins TRBV5-1 to TRBJ2-5; 8 bases map to TRBD2. V trimming: 4 bases; J trimming: 1 base; junction bases outside the gene matches: 3. From germline, CDR1 is SGHRS and CDR2 YFSETQ. This CDR3 region has 14 residues. The CDR3 region is CASSRGGAQETQYF. The CDR3 nucleotides are TGCGCCAGCAGCCGGGGGGGAGCCCAAGAGACCCAGTACTTC.

V and J are TRBV30 and TRBJ1-2; D uncertain. Trimming removed 0 bases from V and 6 bases from J, with 11 bases in between. The CDR3 runs to 13 residues. Germline CDR1 GTSNPN, CDR2 SVGIG (reference sequence). DNA of the CDR3: TGTGCCTGGAGTGTTGGTCGTGCACATGGCTACACCTTC. Protein sequence: CAWSVGRAHGYTF.

The chain couples TRBV24-1 to TRBJ2-1, with TRBD2 as a possible D gene (6 bases). Looked up from germline, CDR1 is KGHDR and CDR2 is SFDVKD. Between the trimmed V and J ends, which lost 1 base and 0 bases, there was a span of 9 bases. The CDR3 length is 16 residues. CDR3 DNA: TGTGCCACCAGTGATTTTGGCGGGACCTCCTACAATGAGCAGTTCTTC. This codes for CATSDFGGTSYNEQFF.

This sequence joins TRBV7-2 and TRBJ1-3, with D possibly TRBD1 on 5 matching bases. CDR3 length equals 18 residues. Per the germline V gene, CDR1 is SGHTA and CDR2 is FQGNSA. V lost 1 base to trimming and J lost 0 bases, with 16 bases between them. CDR3 bases: TGTGCCAGCAGCTTAGAGCTCGCCAGGGCCTTCTCTGGAAACACCATATATTTT. Its protein is CASSLELARAFSGNTIYF.

This chain links TRBV7-2 with TRBJ2-7; TRBD2 might be the D (7 bases). V was cut by 7 bases and J by 6 bases, with 25 bases left in between. The CDR3 is 16 amino acids. CDR1 and CDR2 from the germline V gene are SGHTA and FQGNSA. The CDR3 reads CASTPTGGGHWGEQYF. CDR3 coding DNA: TGTGCCAGCACCCCAACCGGCGGGGGACATTGGGGCGAGCAGTACTTC.

The chain combines TRBV6-5 with TRBJ1-4; D is undetermined. The CDR3 runs 14 residues. Germline V gene sequence: CDR1 MNHEY, CDR2 SVGAGI. V was shortened by 10 bases and J by 0 bases, with 12 bases between the two germline ends. The CDR3 nucleotides are TGTGCCACCCTAATCGGGACAACTAATGAAAAACTGTTTTTT. This translates into CATLIGTTNEKLFF.

The V gene is TRBV9, the J gene TRBJ2-1, with D uncertain. Germline-derived CDR1 and CDR2 are SGDLS and YYNGEE. The CDR3 is 11 residues long. V was shortened by 1 base and J by 8 bases, with 4 bases between the two germline ends. The CDR3 region has the DNA TGTGCCAGCAGCGTACAGGATGAGCAGTTCTTC. This gives the protein CASSVQDEQFF.